Below are 18 T cell receptor beta chains sequenced from a single sample in a study of cytomegalovirus exposure and HLA in healthy donors. PCR amplification relied on 60 Vbeta primers (plus 13 Jbeta primers). Measured with immunoSEQ multiplex PCR; TCRdb has only the in-frame clones, and not every one. Of approximately 130,000 clones listed, 70% to 80% are singletons. What was sequenced was PBMCs. These receptor sequences come from a man aged 25-45 years in good health and CMV-seronegative.

The V gene is TRBV28, the J gene TRBJ2-5; D is perhaps TRBD1 (6 bases). Germline-derived CDR1 and CDR2 are MDHEN and SYDVKM. CDR3 size: 17 residues. V was clipped by 2 bases and J by 2 bases, with 18 bases between them. Written as DNA, the CDR3 is TGTGCCAGCAGTTTAACCCTGGGGGCAGGGAGACAAGAGACCCAGTACTTC. This translates into CASSLTLGAGRQETQYF. The full variable domain, completed using reference TRBV28 and TRBJ2-5, is DVKVTQSSRYLVKRTGEKVFLECVQDMDHENMFWYRQDPGLGLRLIYFSYDVKMKEKGDIPEGYSVSREKKERFSLILESASTNQTSMYLCASSLTLGAGRQETQYFGPGTRLLVL.

This clone has a handful of counts. V is TRBV5-1 and J is TRBJ2-5; D might be TRBD2 (5 bases). The germline V gene has CDR1 SGHRS and CDR2 YFSETQ. This CDR3 spans 15 amino acids. Trimming cost V 3 bases and J 1 base, with 13 bases left between them. CDR3 amino acids: CASSYLAGVQETQYF. The DNA for the CDR3 is TGCGCCAGCAGCTACCTAGCCGGGGTCCAAGAGACCCAGTACTTC.

This chain links TRBV19 with TRBJ1-1; D perhaps matches TRBD1 (6 bases). Per germline, CDR1 LNHDA and CDR2 SQIVND (reference sequence). This CDR3 has 13 residues. The V gene lost 7 bases and the J gene lost 0 bases, with 9 bases spanning the gap. The CDR3 spells CASTTGMNTEAFF. The CDR3 bases are TGTGCCAGTACCACAGGGATGAACACTGAAGCTTTCTTT.

The rearrangement links TRBV27 to TRBJ2-3; TRBD2 matches 11 bases. J lost 0 bases, V lost 5 bases, and 1 base had no gene match. Germline V gives CDR1 MNHEY, CDR2 SMNVEV (reference sequence). The CDR3 spans 15 residues. The chain's CDR3 is CASSRLAGSTDTQYF. For the CDR3, the DNA is TGTGCCAGCAGTCGACTAGCGGGGAGCACAGATACGCAGTATTTT.

V gene TRBV28 combines with J gene TRBJ1-5, with TRBD1 identical over 7 bases. The trim removed 4 bases at V and 1 base at J, leaving 4 bases unmatched. Germline CDR1 is MDHEN and CDR2 is SYDVKM. This CDR3 spans 15 amino acids. CDR3 protein: CASSSRDRSNQPQHF. Here the CDR3 DNA reads TGTGCCAGCAGTTCCCGGGACAGAAGCAATCAGCCCCAGCATTTT. Full variable domain (rest looked up from reference TRBV28 and TRBJ1-5): DVKVTQSSRYLVKRTGEKVFLECVQDMDHENMFWYRQDPGLGLRLIYFSYDVKMKEKGDIPEGYSVSREKKERFSLILESASTNQTSMYLCASSSRDRSNQPQHFGDGTRLSIL.

This chain uses TRBV7-2 with TRBJ1-5; 8 bases fit TRBD1. Losses at the gene ends were 5 bases for V and 6 bases for J; bases not matched to a gene: 12. This CDR3 has 16 residues. Germline V CDR1 and CDR2: SGHTA, FQGNSA. The DNA for the CDR3 is TGTGCCAGCAGCATAAACAGTCAGGGGGCGTTTCAGCCCCAGCATTTT. Encoded protein: CASSINSQGAFQPQHF.

The gene calls are TRBV30 and TRBJ2-1; 8 positions agree with TRBD2. CDR1 and CDR2 from the germline V gene are GTSNPN and SVGIG (reference sequence). V shed 8 bases, J shed 2 bases, and the junction held 5 bases outside the gene matches. CDR3 length: 13 residues. In nucleotides, the CDR3 is TGTGCCCGGGATAGCGGGACCTACAATGAGCAGTTCTTC. Translating gives CARDSGTYNEQFF.

The chain has TRBV27 and TRBJ2-7; 8 bases map to TRBD1. Per the germline V gene, CDR1 is MNHEY and CDR2 is SMNVEV (reference sequence). The CDR3 runs 15 residues. The V gene end was trimmed by 3 bases and the J gene end by 6 bases; junction bases not matched to a gene: 10. The CDR3 loop reads CASSLSGTGIGEQYF. CDR3 sequence (DNA): TGTGCCAGCAGTTTGTCCGGGACAGGTATCGGCGAGCAGTACTTC.

The chain joins TRBV7-2 to TRBJ1-4; 8 bases fit TRBD1. Losses at the gene ends were 4 bases for V and 9 bases for J; bases not matched to a gene: 10. The CDR3 is 15 amino acids. Germline assignment: CDR1 SGHTA and CDR2 FQGNSA. The CDR3 DNA sequence: TGTGCCAGCAGCTCAGGACAGGGAGGTAGTCAAAAACTGTTTTTT. This codes for CASSSGQGGSQKLFF.

The chain couples TRBV5-1 to TRBJ2-5, with TRBD2 matching over 7 bases. The CDR3 has 14 amino acids. The V gene's germline CDR1 is SGHRS and CDR2 YFSETQ. Losses at the gene ends were 3 bases for V and 2 bases for J; bases not matched to a gene: 4. CDR3 sequence (DNA): TGCGCCAGCAGCTCGGGGGGAATACAAGAGACCCAGTACTTC. This encodes CASSSGGIQETQYF.

This rearrangement joins TRBV5-4 to TRBJ1-2; D ambiguous. The CDR3 spans 16 residues. Germline V gene data show CDR1 as SGHNT and CDR2 as YYREEE (reference sequence). The V end was cut by 0 bases, the J end by 4 bases, with 16 bases between. DNA for the CDR3: TGTGCCAGCAGCTTGGCCTCTGGAGCCGACGTCTATGGCTACACCTTC. The encoded protein is CASSLASGADVYGYTF.

This clone has only a few counts. CDR3 nucleotide sequence: TGCAGCGTCACAGGGACCCGCTCAGATACGCAGTATTTT. It translates to CSVTGTRSDTQYF. J is TRBJ2-3 and V is TRBV29-1; D perhaps matches TRBD1 (6 bases). Per the germline V gene, CDR1 is SQVTM and CDR2 is ANQGSEA. With 6 bases removed from V and 4 bases from J, the gap between germline ends came to 14 bases. This CDR3 contains 13 residues.

This chain joins TRBV4-3 and TRBJ1-1; D gene unclear. V dropped 0 bases and J dropped 4 bases, with 9 bases sitting between them. CDR1 is LGHNA and CDR2 is YSLEER in the germline V gene. The CDR3 consists of 14 residues. This CDR3 is CASSQEWFSTEAFF. CDR3 in DNA: TGCGCCAGCAGCCAAGAGTGGTTTAGCACTGAAGCTTTCTTT.

The chain is built from TRBV6-6 and TRBJ1-3, with D perhaps matching TRBD1 (5 bases). The CDR3 loop spans 15 amino acids. Germline values: CDR1 MNHNY, CDR2 SVGAGI (reference sequence). V was clipped by 4 bases and J by 3 bases, with 13 bases between them. DNA for the CDR3: TGTGCCAGCAGTTCCATCTCCCAGGGTGGAAACACCATATATTTT. This codes for CASSSISQGGNTIYF.

The chain carries TRBV4-1 and TRBJ2-7, with 10 bases that match TRBD1. J lost 4 bases, V lost 4 bases, and 10 bases had no gene match. CDR3 length equals 16 residues. The germline V gene encodes CDR1 MGHRA and CDR2 YSYEKL. CDR3 in amino acids: CASSRLGGQGMYEQYF. CDR3 in DNA: TGCGCCAGCAGCCGTCTTGGGGGACAGGGGATGTACGAGCAGTACTTC.

The chain recombines TRBV7-2 with TRBJ2-3; 9 bases match TRBD1. In germline, CDR1 is SGHTA, CDR2 FQGNSA. Trimming took 4 bases from V and 1 from J; bases not matched to a gene: 0. The CDR3 contains 14 residues. CDR3 sequence: CASSWDRGTDTQYF. CDR3 DNA: TGTGCCAGCAGCTGGGACAGGGGCACAGATACGCAGTATTTT.

The V and J genes are TRBV2 and TRBJ2-1, with TRBD1 as a possible D gene (6 bases). V lost 4 bases, J lost 5 bases, and 15 bases lay in between. The CDR3 sequence is 15 residues long. Germline assignment: CDR1 SNHLY and CDR2 FYNNEI. The CDR3 spells CASSVSQGSDNEQFF. The CDR3 DNA reads TGTGCCAGCAGTGTGAGCCAGGGGAGTGACAATGAGCAGTTCTTC.

A few counts support this clone. V usage is TRBV7-2 and J usage is TRBJ1-5; D possibly corresponds to TRBD1 (5 bases). CDR1 is SGHTA and CDR2 is FQGNSA in the germline V gene. V lost 6 bases and J lost 6, with 12 bases in between. This CDR3 contains 13 residues. The CDR3 region has the DNA TGTGCCAGCAGTGCAGGGTGGGCTCAGCCCCAGCATTTT. Translating gives CASSAGWAQPQHF.